This T cell receptor (beta chain) was obtained from a study of breast tumors, draining lymph nodes, adjacent tissues. TCRdb ran MiXCR on the multiplex PCR reads and lists one entry per CDR3 protein. The sample contains 170,000 or so distinct CDR3 sequences, around a third of which appear only once. V lost 3 bases to trimming and J lost 3 bases; unmatched junction nucleotides: 11. The length of the CDR3 is 16 residues. The germline V gene has CDR1 DFQATT and CDR2 SNEGSKA (reference sequence). The lymph nodes were axillary draining lymph nodes from breast cancer patients. General observations from the study: The data were judged consistent with most tumor T cells coming from lymph node and expanding in tumor. Tumor repertoires ranked between lymph nodes and nontumor tissue in diversity, with V and J gene preferences. Tumor and nontumor repertoires were significantly more similar in luminal-like than in basal-like breast cancer. That most tumor T cells come from lymph nodes remained unproven.

This clonotype was seen at least ten times. Its antigen is unknown. Specimen: axillary lymph node tissue. This chain joins TRBV20-1 and TRBJ2-7, with TRBD2 identical over 10 bases. This TCR came from a female donor with breast cancer. Some clones in this sample may be carry-over from other donors' samples. CDR3 in DNA: TGCAGTGCTAGCCCCATTAGCGGGGGGACCTTCTACGAGCAGTACTTC. Amino acids: CSASPISGGTFYEQYF.